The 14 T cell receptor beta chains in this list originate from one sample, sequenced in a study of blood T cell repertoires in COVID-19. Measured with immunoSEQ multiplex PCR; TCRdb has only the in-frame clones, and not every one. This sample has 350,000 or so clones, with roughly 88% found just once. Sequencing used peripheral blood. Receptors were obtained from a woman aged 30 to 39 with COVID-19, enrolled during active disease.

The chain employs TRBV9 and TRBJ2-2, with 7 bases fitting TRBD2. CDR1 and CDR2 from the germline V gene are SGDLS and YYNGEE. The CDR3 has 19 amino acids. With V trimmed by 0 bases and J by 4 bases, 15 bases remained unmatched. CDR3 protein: CASSVEGTGLAESTGELFF. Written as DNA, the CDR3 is TGTGCCAGCAGCGTAGAAGGAACTGGGCTAGCGGAGAGCACCGGGGAGCTGTTTTTT.

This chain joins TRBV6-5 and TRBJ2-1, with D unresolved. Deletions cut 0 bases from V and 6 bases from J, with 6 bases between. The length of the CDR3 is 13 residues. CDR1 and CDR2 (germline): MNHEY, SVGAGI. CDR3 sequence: CASSYSNFNEQFF. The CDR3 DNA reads TGTGCCAGCAGTTACTCCAATTTCAATGAGCAGTTCTTC.

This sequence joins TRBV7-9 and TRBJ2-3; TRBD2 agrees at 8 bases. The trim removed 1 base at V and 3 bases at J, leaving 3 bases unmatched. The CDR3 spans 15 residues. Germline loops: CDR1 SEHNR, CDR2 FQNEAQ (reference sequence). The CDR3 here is CASSLDGGATDTQYF. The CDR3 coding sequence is TGTGCCAGCAGCTTAGACGGGGGGGCAACAGATACGCAGTATTTT.

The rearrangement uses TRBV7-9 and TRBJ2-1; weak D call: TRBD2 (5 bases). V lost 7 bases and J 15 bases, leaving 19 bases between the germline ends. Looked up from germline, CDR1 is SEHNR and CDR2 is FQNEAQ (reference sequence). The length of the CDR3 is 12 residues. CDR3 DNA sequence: TGTGCCAGCACCCCCCTGAGGCGGGCCTTGTTCTTC. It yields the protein CASTPLRRALFF.

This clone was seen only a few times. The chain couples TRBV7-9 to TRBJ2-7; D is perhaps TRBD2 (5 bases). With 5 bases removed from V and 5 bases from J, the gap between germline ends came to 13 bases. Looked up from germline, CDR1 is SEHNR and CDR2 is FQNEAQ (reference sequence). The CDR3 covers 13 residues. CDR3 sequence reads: CASSPRGIDEQYF. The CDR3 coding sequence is TGTGCCAGCAGCCCGCGAGGGATCGACGAGCAGTACTTC. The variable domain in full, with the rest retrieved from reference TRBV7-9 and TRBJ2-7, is DTGVSQNPRHKITKRGQNVTFRCDPISEHNRLYWYRQTLGQGPEFLTYFQNEAQLEKSRLLSDRFSAERPKGSFSTLEIQRTEQGDSAMYLCASSPRGIDEQYFGPGTRLTVT.

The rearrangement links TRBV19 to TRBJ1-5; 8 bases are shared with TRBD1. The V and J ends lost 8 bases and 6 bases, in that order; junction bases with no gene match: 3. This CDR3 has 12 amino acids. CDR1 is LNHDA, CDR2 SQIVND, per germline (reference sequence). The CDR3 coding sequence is TGTGCCAGTTCAGGGGGCGGTCAGCCCCAGCATTTT. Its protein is CASSGGGQPQHF.

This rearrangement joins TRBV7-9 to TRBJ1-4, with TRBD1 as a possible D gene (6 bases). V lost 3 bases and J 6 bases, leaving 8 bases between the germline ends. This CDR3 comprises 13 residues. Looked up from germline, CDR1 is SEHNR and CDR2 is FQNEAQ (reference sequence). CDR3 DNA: TGTGCCAGCAGCTTCAGGACAGATGAAAAACTGTTTTTT. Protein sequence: CASSFRTDEKLFF.

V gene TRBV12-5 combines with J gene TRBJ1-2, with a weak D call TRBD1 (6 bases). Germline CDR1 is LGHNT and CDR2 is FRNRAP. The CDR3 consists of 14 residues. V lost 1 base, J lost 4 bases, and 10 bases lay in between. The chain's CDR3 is CASGLADRIYGYTF. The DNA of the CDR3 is TGTGCTAGTGGTTTGGCGGACAGAATCTATGGCTACACCTTC.

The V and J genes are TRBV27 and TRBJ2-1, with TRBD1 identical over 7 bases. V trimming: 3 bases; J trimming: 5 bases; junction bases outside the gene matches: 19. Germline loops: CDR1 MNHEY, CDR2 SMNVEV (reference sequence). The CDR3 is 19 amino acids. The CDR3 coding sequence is TGTGCCAGCAGTTTCATCCCCCCGTCAGGGCAGGGGGTGGACAATGAGCAGTTCTTC. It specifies CASSFIPPSGQGVDNEQFF.

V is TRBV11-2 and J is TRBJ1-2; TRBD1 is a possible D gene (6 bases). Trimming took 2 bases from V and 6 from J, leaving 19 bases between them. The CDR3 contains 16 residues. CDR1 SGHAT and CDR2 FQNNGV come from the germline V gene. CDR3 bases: TGTGCCAGCAGCTTACCGATTTTGGGGGCGGCGGATGGCTACACCTTC. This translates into CASSLPILGAADGYTF.

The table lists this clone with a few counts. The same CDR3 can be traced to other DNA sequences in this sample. The CDR3 here is CASRGQLNEKLFF. The CDR3, as DNA: TGTGCCAGCAGGGGACAGTTAAATGAAAAACTGTTTTTT. The chain joins TRBV2 to TRBJ1-4; 7 bases agree with TRBD1. The CDR3 sequence is 13 residues long. Per germline, CDR1 SNHLY and CDR2 FYNNEI. J lost 5 bases, V lost 6 bases, and 3 bases had no gene match.

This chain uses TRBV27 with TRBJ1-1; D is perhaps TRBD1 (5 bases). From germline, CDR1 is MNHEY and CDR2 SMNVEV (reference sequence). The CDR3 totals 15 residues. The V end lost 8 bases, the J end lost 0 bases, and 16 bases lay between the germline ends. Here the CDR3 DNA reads TGTGCCAGCCGGCAGGGCACCAATATGAACACTGAAGCTTTCTTT. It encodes CASRQGTNMNTEAFF.

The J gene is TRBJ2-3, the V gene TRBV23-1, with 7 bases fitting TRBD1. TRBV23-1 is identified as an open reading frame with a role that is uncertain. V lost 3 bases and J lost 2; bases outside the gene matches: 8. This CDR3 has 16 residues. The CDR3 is CASSHLQGILTDTQYF. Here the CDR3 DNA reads TGCGCCAGCAGTCACCTACAGGGGATCCTCACAGATACGCAGTATTTT.

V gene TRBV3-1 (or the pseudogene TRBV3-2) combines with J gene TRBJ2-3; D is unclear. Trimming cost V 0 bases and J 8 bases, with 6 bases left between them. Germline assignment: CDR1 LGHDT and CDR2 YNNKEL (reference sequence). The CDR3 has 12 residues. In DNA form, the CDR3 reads TGTGCCAGCAGCCAAGACATGCGTACGCAGTATTTT. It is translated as CASSQDMRTQYF.